This TCR beta chain was recovered during a study of blood T cell repertoires in COVID-19. In the original analysis: Reference gene primer amplification yielded estimated nucleated cell counts. Here immunoSEQ multiplex PCR was the method, and the copy in TCRdb shows in-frame clones only, minus some. Clone size and the V and J calls come from that table; the DNA yielded D and trimming. This table holds roughly 200,000 clones, about 86% found once. The germline V gene encodes CDR1 SGHAT and CDR2 FQNNGV. The V gene end was trimmed by 5 bases and the J gene end by 1 base; junction bases not matched to a gene: 4. This CDR3 contains 14 residues.

V and J are TRBV11-2 and TRBJ2-5; 7 positions agree with TRBD1. Sequenced: PBMCs or T cells enriched from blood (not recorded which). The TCR was taken from a woman in her 40s in a cohort exposed to, infected with or recovered from COVID-19 (not recorded which). The CDR3 region has the DNA TGTGCCAGCAGCCACTGGGACAGCCAAGAGACCCAGTACTTC. Translation gives CASSHWDSQETQYF.